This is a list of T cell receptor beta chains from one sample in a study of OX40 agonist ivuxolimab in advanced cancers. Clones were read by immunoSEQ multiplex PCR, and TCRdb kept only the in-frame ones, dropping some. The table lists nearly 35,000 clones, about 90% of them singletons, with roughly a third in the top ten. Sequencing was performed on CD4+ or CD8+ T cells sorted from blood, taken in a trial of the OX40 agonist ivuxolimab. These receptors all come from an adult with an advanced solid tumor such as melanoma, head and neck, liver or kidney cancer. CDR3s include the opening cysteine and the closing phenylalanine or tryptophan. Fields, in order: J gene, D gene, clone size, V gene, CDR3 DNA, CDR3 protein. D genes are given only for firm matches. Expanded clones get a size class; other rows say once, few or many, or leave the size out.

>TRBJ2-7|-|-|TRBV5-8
TGTGCCAGCAGCTTGCTCCCAGGCTCCTACGAGCAGTACTTC
CASSLLPGSYEQYF
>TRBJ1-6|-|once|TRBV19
TGTGCCAGTACCGGACACGGATTTAATTCACCCCTCCACTTT
CASTGHGFNSPLHF
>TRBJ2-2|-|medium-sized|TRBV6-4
TGTGCCAGCAGCCCTAGCAGCGACACCGGGGAGCTGTTTTTT
CASSPSSDTGELFF
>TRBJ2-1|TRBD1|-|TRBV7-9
TGTGCCAGCAGCCCCAGGACAGGCCGTACATACAATGAGCAGTTCTTC
CASSPRTGRTYNEQFF
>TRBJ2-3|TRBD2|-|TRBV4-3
TGCGCCAGCAGCCAAGAAATAGCGGGGTACACAGATACGCAGTATTTT
CASSQEIAGYTDTQYF
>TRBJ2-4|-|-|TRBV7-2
TGTGCCAGCAGCTTAGAGAGGCAGGGCCTACTGGGGAACATTCAGTACTTC
CASSLERQGLLGNIQYF
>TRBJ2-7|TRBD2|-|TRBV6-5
TGTGCCAGCAAATTTAGCGGGGACTCCTACGAGCAGTACTTC
CASKFSGDSYEQYF
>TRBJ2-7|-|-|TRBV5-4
TGTGCCAGCAGCAAGGGGGGCCTCTACGAGCAGTACTTC
CASSKGGLYEQYF
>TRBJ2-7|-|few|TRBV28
TGTGCCAGCAGTTTTAATCGGAGACTAGGAGATTACGAGCAGTACTTC
CASSFNRRLGDYEQYF
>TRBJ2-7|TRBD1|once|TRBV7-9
TGTGCCAGCACCGGACAGGGGTACGAGCAGTACTTC
CASTGQGYEQYF